This TCR beta chain was recorded in a study of shared clonotypes between healthy human individuals. Study at large: The cohort had two women and a few men, ages 18 to 49. There were three CD4 naive, three CD4 memory, two CD8 naive and one CD8 memory plates per donor.

Evenly divided among several immunoSEQ plates was the genomic DNA of each subset. The assay was immunoSEQ multiplex PCR, and TCRdb's table has in-frame clones only and misses some. The sample includes some 1,900,000 clones, approximately 95% of them seen just once. Per the germline V gene, CDR1 is SGHNT and CDR2 is YYREEE (reference sequence). Trimming cost V 2 bases and J 3 bases; bases outside gene matches: 1. This CDR3 is 13 amino acids long. Notes on this clone: Other nucleotide sequences from this sample produce the same CDR3.

CD45RO-negative cells were positively selected for CCR7, leaving out terminally differentiated effector memory CD45RA+ cells. The V call is TRBV5-4, the J call TRBJ2-7, with 8 bases identical to TRBD1. Sequenced material: naive CD8+ T cells sorted from blood. This clonotype originated in a man aged 18 to 30 in good health. The CDR3 sequence is CASSLDRGYEQYF. The CDR3 region has the DNA TGTGCCAGCAGCTTAGACAGGGGCTACGAGCAGTACTTC.